The entry below describes one T cell receptor beta chain. This clone was detected only a few times. There is no known antigen for this receptor. Base-call qualities are not available, and no considerably larger clone is one nucleotide away. This record comes from a study of CD8+ T cells in alopecia areata (dated by TCRdb to the late 2010s). Study-wide context: Treated patients were enrolled in an open-label pilot trial of oral tofacitinib at 5 to 10 mg twice daily for moderate-to-severe alopecia areata. Patients stayed on tofacitinib for 6 to 18 months and then had 6 months of follow-up off drug so that delayed response and recurrence could be assessed. Human TCRbeta sequencing covered scalp tissue and sorted CD4+ and CD8+ peripheral blood T cells from patchy and totalis/universalis alopecia areata patients and healthy controls. Patients on tofacitinib were biopsied at baseline and after 4 and 24 weeks of treatment, and several of the patients also had a later scalp biopsy. RNA came from the PAXgene miRNA kit for fixed scalp, the miRNeasy kit for PBMCs, and the RNeasy kit for mouse skin. Scalp clonality was compared across normal scalp (n=4), patchy alopecia areata scalp (n=8), and alopecia totalis/universalis scalp (n=8). High-throughput TCRbeta sequencing was used to examine T cell clonal expansion in alopecia areata in both the C3H/HeJ mouse model and human patients. immunoSEQ multiplex PCR using 35 Vbeta forward primers and 13 Jbeta reverse primers was used to amplify TCRbeta CDR3 regions.

The CDR1 and CDR2 encoded by the germline V gene are SGHDT and YYEEEE. The junction shows trimming of 1 base on V and 2 bases on J, plus 18 bases between the germline ends. Its CDR3 holds 17 amino acids, cysteine through phenylalanine. The CDR3 DNA has 51 bases and is translated from base 1. This specimen's time point label, per the study, means: baseline before oral tofacitinib. Lesional scalp punch biopsies and peripheral blood were collected from alopecia areata patients. After PBMCs were isolated by density centrifugation and stained for CD3, CD4 and CD8, a FACSAria was used to sort CD4+ and CD8+ T cells. Library construction relied on the immunoSEQ multiplex PCR assay. For TCR sequencing, RNA was extracted from every sample and reverse transcribed into cDNA to serve as template. SuperScript III was used to make first-strand cDNA, primed with a 2:1 mix of oligo-dT and random hexamers. Amplification bias was assessed with a synthetic immune receptor repertoire, and residual bias was removed computationally. Processing in the source paper ran as follows. Raw reads were preprocessed to remove errors, and CDR3 was defined according to IMGT conventions as the region from the conserved cysteine to phenylalanine. Clonality was calculated as 1 minus Shannon entropy normalized by log2 of the number of productive unique TCRs. Whether scalp clones were CD4 or CD8 was inferred by matching scalp TCRbeta sequences against CD4 and CD8 repertoires sorted from blood. TCRdb carries this immuneACCESS record with in-frame sequences only. Its versions omit some clonotypes, under half of them owing to an unresolved V gene in the studies checked, with the rest unexplained. The D gene and trimming were derived from the DNA, and the V and J assignments and clone size from that table. This sample holds almost 250,000 clones; 65% to 70% were observed only once. Approximately 1.2% of the sample belongs to the ten largest clones.

Broad study findings and their caveats: Resident alphabeta T cells in normal human skin are also sequenced, complicating scalp TCR repertoire analysis, unlike mouse skin dominated by gammadelta T cells. Shared TCR sequences between patients were less evident than in mice, which may be partly attributable to HLA diversity in the patient population. Lesional scalp, especially in alopecia totalis/universalis, showed higher clonality and more expanded CD8+ clones than normal scalp, suggesting antigenic drive.

The material was CD4+ T cells sorted from blood, obtained at week 0. The sequence is built from TRBV5-6 and TRBJ2-5; tentative D gene TRBD1, with 7 bases matching. The clonotype was recovered from a human donor with alopecia areata. The CDR3 region: CASSLRRTGGLQETQYF. The DNA reads TGTGCCAGCAGCTTGCGGCGGACAGGAGGGTTGCAAGAGACCCAGTACTTC.